This T cell receptor (beta chain) comes out of a study of blood T cell repertoires in COVID-19. At the level of the study: The United States, Italy and Spain provided the acute and convalescent COVID-19 samples. T cells, B-cell-depleted T cells, or PBMCs provided the cDNA or gDNA that served as material.

The CDR3 spans 14 residues. The germline gives CDR1 SNHLY, CDR2 FYNNEI. Germline trimming cut 8 bases from V and 2 bases from J; bases unmatched to any gene: 9. Authors' methods: Estimated nucleated cell counts came from reference gene primer amplification. The table came from immunoSEQ multiplex PCR; TCRdb's copy has only in-frame clones and leaves some out. Clonal size and the V and J genes are those of that table, whereas D and trimming came from the DNA. The sample has around 53,000 clones; about 83% are singletons. Recruited during active infection, patients (from Seattle) were subsequently followed longitudinally.

The chain joins TRBV2 to TRBJ2-7; 7 nucleotides align to TRBD1. Sequenced input: peripheral blood. This receptor was obtained from a woman aged 60-75 years with COVID-19, enrolled during active disease. CDR3 amino acids: CASYGTADPYEQYF. The CDR3 nucleotides read TGTGCCAGCTATGGGACAGCCGATCCCTACGAGCAGTACTTC.